The rows below give T cell receptor beta chains drawn from one sample of a study of T cells in Graves' hyperthyroidism and ophthalmopathy. TCRdb re-analysed the multiplex PCR reads in MiXCR, keeping a single row per CDR3 protein. The top ten clones hold roughly 9.6% of a sample with 350,000 to 450,000 distinct CDR3 sequences, around 13% of them seen once. The sequencing sample was made of blood. These receptors originate from a woman aged 55-70 years with Graves' hyperthyroidism. Each CDR3 is given with its conserved first and last residue. The D gene is left open where the match is weak. Where a row states a size, it is once, few, many or the class of an expanded clone; other rows omit it.

D: NA; J: TRBJ1-2; V: TRBV5-1; size: many; DNA: TGCGCCAGCAGCTTTGGAACAGAGACTGGCTACACCTTC; CDR3: CASSFGTETGYTF
D: TRBD2; J: TRBJ2-2; V: TRBV19; size: few; DNA: TGTGCCAGCCTACTAGCGGGAGATCGGGCCGGGGAGCTGTTTTTT; CDR3: CASLLAGDRAGELFF
D: NA; J: TRBJ1-2; V: TRBV2; size: many; DNA: TGTGCCAGCGGGGGGGGGGGTTATGGCTACACCTTC; CDR3: CASGGGGYGYTF
D: TRBD1; J: TRBJ1-1; V: TRBV20-1; size: few; DNA: TGCAGTGCTAGAGATAACGACAGGGAGAACGCTTTCTTT; CDR3: CSARDNDRENAFF
D: NA; J: TRBJ2-1; V: TRBV12-3/TRBV12-4; size: many; DNA: TGTGCCAGCAGCCCTGCGGCGACGGAGCAGTTCTTC; CDR3: CASSPAATEQFF
D: TRBD2; J: TRBJ2-7; V: TRBV11-2; size: many; DNA: TGTGCCAGCAGCCCCCGGACTAGCGGGAGGGCCTACGAGCAGTACTTC; CDR3: CASSPRTSGRAYEQYF
D: NA; J: TRBJ2-3; V: TRBV4-1; size: NA; DNA: TGCGCCAGCAGCCAAAAGGGGCATTTTTCAGATACGCAGTATTTT; CDR3: CASSQKGHFSDTQYF
D: NA; J: TRBJ1-4; V: TRBV27; size: NA; DNA: TGTGCCAGCAGTTTACTAGCGGAACCCGAAAAACTGTTTTTT; CDR3: CASSLLAEPEKLFF
D: TRBD2; J: TRBJ2-7; V: TRBV10-3; size: few; DNA: TGTGCCATCAGTGCCCGAACACTGACTAGCGGGGCCGCCTACGAGCAGTACTTC; CDR3: CAISARTLTSGAAYEQYF
D: TRBD1; J: TRBJ1-2; V: TRBV5-4; size: few; DNA: TGTGCCAGCAGCACTCCTACAGGGGGCCTCCTGGGCTACACCTTC; CDR3: CASSTPTGGLLGYTF
D: NA; J: TRBJ1-1; V: TRBV28; size: many; DNA: TGTGCCAGCCGACTCGGTGGTAGGTTGGCTGAAGCTTTCTTT; CDR3: CASRLGGRLAEAFF
D: NA; J: TRBJ1-2; V: TRBV12-3/TRBV12-4; size: many; DNA: TGTGCCAGCAGTTTAGTTCCGGCTGATGGCTACACCTTC; CDR3: CASSLVPADGYTF
D: NA; J: TRBJ2-3; V: TRBV30; size: many; DNA: TGTGCCTGGAGTGATGAGGATACGCAGTATTTT; CDR3: CAWSDEDTQYF
D: NA; J: TRBJ2-7; V: TRBV15; size: few; DNA: TGTGCCACCAGCAGGGAGGCCACAGGATTTTCCTCCTACGAGCAGTACTTC; CDR3: CATSREATGFSSYEQYF
D: NA; J: TRBJ2-3; V: TRBV6-1; size: NA; DNA: TGTGCCAGCCGTGGCGATGATACGCAGTATTTT; CDR3: CASRGDDTQYF
D: NA; J: TRBJ2-2; V: TRBV3-1; size: NA; DNA: TGTGCCAGCAGCATAGGGTCCAGGGAGCTGTTTTTT; CDR3: CASSIGSRELFF
D: TRBD2; J: TRBJ2-1; V: TRBV11-2; size: once; DNA: TGTGCCAGCAGCCCGACTAGCGGCCCGAGGTGGAATGAGCAGTTCTTC; CDR3: CASSPTSGPRWNEQFF
D: NA; J: TRBJ2-1; V: TRBV24-1; size: few; DNA: TGTGCCACCAGTGATTCTGGGGGGTGGGGGCGGGGATCCTACAATGAGCAGTTCTTC; CDR3: CATSDSGGWGRGSYNEQFF
D: NA; J: TRBJ2-2; V: TRBV7-8; size: few; DNA: TGTGCCAGCAGCCCCCACACGGCCACCGGGGAGCTGTTTTTT; CDR3: CASSPHTATGELFF
D: NA; J: TRBJ2-1; V: TRBV7-2; size: many; DNA: TGTGCCAGCAGCCCCAGTTGGGGGGGGCAGGTCGATGAGCAGTTCTTC; CDR3: CASSPSWGGQVDEQFF
D: TRBD2; J: TRBJ2-7; V: TRBV5-1; size: many; DNA: TGCGCCAGCAGCTTGGTATTAGCGGGAGGCGAGCAGTACTTC; CDR3: CASSLVLAGGEQYF
D: TRBD2; J: TRBJ2-1; V: TRBV2; size: NA; DNA: TGTGCCAGCAGTGACCCAGGAGGCGGGAGAGAGGGTGAGCAGTTCTTC; CDR3: CASSDPGGGREGEQFF
D: NA; J: TRBJ2-1; V: TRBV12-3/TRBV12-4; size: many; DNA: TGTGCCAGCAGTTTAGCTGGTGGGAGCTCCTACAATGAGCAGTTCTTC; CDR3: CASSLAGGSSYNEQFF